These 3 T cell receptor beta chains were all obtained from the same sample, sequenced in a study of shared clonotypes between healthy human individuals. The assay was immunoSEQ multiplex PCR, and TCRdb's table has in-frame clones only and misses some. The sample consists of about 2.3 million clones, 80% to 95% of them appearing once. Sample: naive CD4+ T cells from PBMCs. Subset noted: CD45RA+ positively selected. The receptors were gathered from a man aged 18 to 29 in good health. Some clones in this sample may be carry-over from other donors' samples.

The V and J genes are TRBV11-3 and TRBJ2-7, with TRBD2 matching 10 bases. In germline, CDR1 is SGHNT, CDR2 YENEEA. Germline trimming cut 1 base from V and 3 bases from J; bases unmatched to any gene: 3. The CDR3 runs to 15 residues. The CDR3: CASSLAASGSYEQYF. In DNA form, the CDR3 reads TGTGCCAGCAGCTTAGCAGCTAGCGGGAGCTACGAGCAGTACTTC.

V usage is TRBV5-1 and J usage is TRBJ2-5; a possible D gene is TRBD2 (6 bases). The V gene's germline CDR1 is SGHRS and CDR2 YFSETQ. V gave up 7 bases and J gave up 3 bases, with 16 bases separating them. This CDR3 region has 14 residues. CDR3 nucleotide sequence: TGCGCCAGCGGGAGTGGGGGGATTGAAGAGACCCAGTACTTC. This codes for CASGSGGIEETQYF.

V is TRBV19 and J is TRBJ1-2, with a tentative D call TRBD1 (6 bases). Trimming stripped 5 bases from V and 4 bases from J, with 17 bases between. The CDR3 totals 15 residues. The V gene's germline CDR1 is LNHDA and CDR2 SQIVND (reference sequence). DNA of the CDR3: TGTGCCAGTAGTTCCCTCGGACAGCAACTCTATGGCTACACCTTC. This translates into CASSSLGQQLYGYTF.